Detailed here is one TCR beta chain. These data originate in a study of blood T cell repertoires in COVID-19. The CDR3 covers 15 residues. CDR1 is SQVTM, CDR2 ANQGSEA, per germline. Under the authors' procedure: Cell counts per sample came from amplifying reference gene primers. Sequencing was performed with immunoSEQ multiplex PCR; in TCRdb, only in-frame clones are kept and a portion is missing. For V, J and clone size, that table is used; D and trimming come from the DNA. Found here are approximately 75,000 clones, 74% of them singletons; the top ten hold just over 2.5%. V gene TRBV29-1 combines with J gene TRBJ2-7; 10 bases agree with TRBD1. This sequence originates from a human donor with acute or convalescent COVID-19. The donor label of this sample is uncertain. Sequenced sample: peripheral blood. The CDR3 spells CTLKGDRGNSNEQYV. The CDR3 DNA sequence: TGCACCCTCAAGGGGGACAGGGGAAATAGCAACGAGCAGTACGTC.